Each of the 8 T cell receptor beta chains below was sequenced from the same sample in a study of radiotherapy plus CTLA-4 blockade in lung cancer. Profiled with immunoSEQ multiplex PCR; TCRdb holds only in-frame clones, not every one. The data show tens of thousands of clones, 85% seen once. The sample was peripheral blood, taken from a patient treated with radiotherapy plus ipilimumab. These TCRs come from a human donor with non-small cell lung cancer whose response to radiotherapy plus ipilimumab could not be evaluated.

The chain has TRBV7-8 and TRBJ2-1, with 9 positions matching TRBD2. V shed 5 bases, J shed 4 bases, and the junction held 6 bases outside the gene matches. The V gene's germline CDR1 is SGHVS and CDR2 FQNEAQ. The CDR3 sequence is 15 residues long. The CDR3 DNA sequence: TGTGCCAGCAGCCAGGGACTAGCAGCTTACAATGAGCAGTTCTTC. This encodes CASSQGLAAYNEQFF. Complete variable domain (other parts from reference TRBV7-8 and TRBJ2-1): GAGVSQSPRYKVAKRGQDVALRCDPISGHVSLFWYQQALGQGPEFLTYFQNEAQLDKSGLPSDRFFAERPEGSVSTLKIQRTQQEDSAVYLCASSQGLAAYNEQFFGPGTRLTVL.

The chain links TRBV27 to TRBJ2-7; 10 positions match TRBD2. The junction had 11 bases not matched to a gene; V was cut back by 7 bases and J by 2 bases. Per the germline V gene, CDR1 is MNHEY and CDR2 is SMNVEV (reference sequence). The CDR3 has 16 residues. CDR3 sequence reads: CASKAGGRNSPYEQYF. The CDR3 coding sequence is TGTGCCAGCAAAGCGGGAGGGCGAAATTCCCCCTACGAGCAGTACTTC.

V usage is TRBV5-5 and J usage is TRBJ1-2, with 9 positions matching TRBD1. The V gene's germline CDR1 is SGHKS and CDR2 YYEKEE (reference sequence). With V trimmed by 5 bases and J by 3 bases, 5 bases remained unmatched. CDR3 length equals 14 residues. The CDR3 region is CASRPTGGDYGYTF. Written as DNA, the CDR3 is TGTGCCAGCAGACCCACAGGGGGCGACTATGGCTACACCTTC.

This clone was detected only once. The chain recombines TRBV11-1 with TRBJ2-3, with 7 bases fitting TRBD2. There are 14 residues in the CDR3. J was trimmed by 2 bases and V by 6 bases; bases with no gene match: 5. The germline CDR1 and CDR2 sequences are SGHAT and FQDESV (reference sequence). CDR3 residues: CASSFQRDTDTQYF. As DNA, the CDR3 is TGTGCCAGCAGTTTTCAGCGGGACACAGATACGCAGTATTTT.

This clone was seen only a few times. J is TRBJ2-7 and V is TRBV5-1; 10 nucleotides line up with TRBD1. CDR3 length equals 15 residues. Germline V gene sequence: CDR1 SGHRS, CDR2 YFSETQ. Unmatched junction bases numbered 9, after V lost 4 bases and J lost 5 bases. CDR3 sequence: CASSITWDRGDEQYF. The DNA of the CDR3 is TGCGCCAGCAGCATCACGTGGGACAGGGGCGACGAGCAGTACTTC.

The chain couples TRBV6-6 to TRBJ2-6; D is undetermined. Trimming removed 2 bases at V and 3 bases at J, with 8 bases between. The CDR3 loop spans 15 amino acids. Germline V CDR1 and CDR2: MNHNY, SVGAGI (reference sequence). The CDR3 is CASSYGSGGANVLTF. For the CDR3, the DNA is TGTGCCAGCAGTTACGGATCGGGTGGGGCCAACGTCCTGACTTTC.

The rearrangement joins TRBV5-1 to TRBJ1-3; D remains ambiguous. Germline V CDR1 and CDR2: SGHRS, YFSETQ. CDR3 length: 16 amino acids. With 1 base removed from V and 1 base from J, the gap between germline ends came to 12 bases. The CDR3 reads CASSLRELRSGNTIYF. DNA of the CDR3: TGCGCCAGCAGCTTGCGGGAATTAAGGTCTGGAAACACCATATATTTT.

V usage is TRBV10-3 and J usage is TRBJ1-6, with D tentatively TRBD1 (5 bases). The V and J ends lost 6 bases and 8 bases respectively, with 11 bases between them. CDR1 and CDR2 (germline): ENHRY, SYGVKD. CDR3 length: 13 residues. CDR3 sequence: CAISQGFDSPLHF. The CDR3 DNA reads as TGTGCCATCAGCCAGGGTTTTGATTCACCCCTCCACTTT.